This T cell receptor (beta chain) comes out of a study of T cell repertoires in cytomegalovirus infection. In the study overall: CMV infection plus the matching HLA type was flagged by public TCR beta signatures.

This clonotype was found a few times. Its antigen is undetermined. TCRdb redid the calling of the reads with MiXCR, one entry per CDR3 protein. The top ten clones hold roughly 12% of a sample with some 900,000 distinct CDR3 sequences, 32% of them seen once. The V gene lost 4 bases and the J gene lost 10 bases, with 11 bases spanning the gap. Germline V gene sequence: CDR1 MNHEY, CDR2 SVGEGT. The CDR3 loop spans 12 amino acids. The specimen comprised cultured CD8+ T cells from PBMCs, sampled from culture after CMV antigen stimulation. The source of this sequence is a human donor in good health (CMV status not recorded). Some clones in this sample may be carry-over from other donors' samples. The V call is TRBV6-2 or TRBV6-3, the J call TRBJ2-1, with D possibly matching TRBD1 (6 bases). CDR3 in amino acids: CASSWGQREQFF. CDR3 sequence (DNA): TGTGCCAGCAGTTGGGGACAACGGGAGCAGTTCTTC.